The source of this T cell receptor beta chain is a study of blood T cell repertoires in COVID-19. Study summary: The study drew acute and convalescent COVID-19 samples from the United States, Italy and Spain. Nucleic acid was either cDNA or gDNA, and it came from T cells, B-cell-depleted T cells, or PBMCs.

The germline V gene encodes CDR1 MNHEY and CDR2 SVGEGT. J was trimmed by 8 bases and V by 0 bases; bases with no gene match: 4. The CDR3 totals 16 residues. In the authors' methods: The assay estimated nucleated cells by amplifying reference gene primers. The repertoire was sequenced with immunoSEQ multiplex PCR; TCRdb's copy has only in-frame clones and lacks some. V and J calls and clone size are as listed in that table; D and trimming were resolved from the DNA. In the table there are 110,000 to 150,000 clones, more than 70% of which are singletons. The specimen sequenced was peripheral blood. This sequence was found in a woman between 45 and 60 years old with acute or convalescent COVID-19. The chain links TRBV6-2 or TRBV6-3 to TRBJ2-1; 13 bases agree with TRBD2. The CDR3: CASSYSPGLAGYEQFF. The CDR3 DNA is TGTGCCAGCAGTTACTCCCCGGGACTAGCGGGGTATGAGCAGTTCTTC.